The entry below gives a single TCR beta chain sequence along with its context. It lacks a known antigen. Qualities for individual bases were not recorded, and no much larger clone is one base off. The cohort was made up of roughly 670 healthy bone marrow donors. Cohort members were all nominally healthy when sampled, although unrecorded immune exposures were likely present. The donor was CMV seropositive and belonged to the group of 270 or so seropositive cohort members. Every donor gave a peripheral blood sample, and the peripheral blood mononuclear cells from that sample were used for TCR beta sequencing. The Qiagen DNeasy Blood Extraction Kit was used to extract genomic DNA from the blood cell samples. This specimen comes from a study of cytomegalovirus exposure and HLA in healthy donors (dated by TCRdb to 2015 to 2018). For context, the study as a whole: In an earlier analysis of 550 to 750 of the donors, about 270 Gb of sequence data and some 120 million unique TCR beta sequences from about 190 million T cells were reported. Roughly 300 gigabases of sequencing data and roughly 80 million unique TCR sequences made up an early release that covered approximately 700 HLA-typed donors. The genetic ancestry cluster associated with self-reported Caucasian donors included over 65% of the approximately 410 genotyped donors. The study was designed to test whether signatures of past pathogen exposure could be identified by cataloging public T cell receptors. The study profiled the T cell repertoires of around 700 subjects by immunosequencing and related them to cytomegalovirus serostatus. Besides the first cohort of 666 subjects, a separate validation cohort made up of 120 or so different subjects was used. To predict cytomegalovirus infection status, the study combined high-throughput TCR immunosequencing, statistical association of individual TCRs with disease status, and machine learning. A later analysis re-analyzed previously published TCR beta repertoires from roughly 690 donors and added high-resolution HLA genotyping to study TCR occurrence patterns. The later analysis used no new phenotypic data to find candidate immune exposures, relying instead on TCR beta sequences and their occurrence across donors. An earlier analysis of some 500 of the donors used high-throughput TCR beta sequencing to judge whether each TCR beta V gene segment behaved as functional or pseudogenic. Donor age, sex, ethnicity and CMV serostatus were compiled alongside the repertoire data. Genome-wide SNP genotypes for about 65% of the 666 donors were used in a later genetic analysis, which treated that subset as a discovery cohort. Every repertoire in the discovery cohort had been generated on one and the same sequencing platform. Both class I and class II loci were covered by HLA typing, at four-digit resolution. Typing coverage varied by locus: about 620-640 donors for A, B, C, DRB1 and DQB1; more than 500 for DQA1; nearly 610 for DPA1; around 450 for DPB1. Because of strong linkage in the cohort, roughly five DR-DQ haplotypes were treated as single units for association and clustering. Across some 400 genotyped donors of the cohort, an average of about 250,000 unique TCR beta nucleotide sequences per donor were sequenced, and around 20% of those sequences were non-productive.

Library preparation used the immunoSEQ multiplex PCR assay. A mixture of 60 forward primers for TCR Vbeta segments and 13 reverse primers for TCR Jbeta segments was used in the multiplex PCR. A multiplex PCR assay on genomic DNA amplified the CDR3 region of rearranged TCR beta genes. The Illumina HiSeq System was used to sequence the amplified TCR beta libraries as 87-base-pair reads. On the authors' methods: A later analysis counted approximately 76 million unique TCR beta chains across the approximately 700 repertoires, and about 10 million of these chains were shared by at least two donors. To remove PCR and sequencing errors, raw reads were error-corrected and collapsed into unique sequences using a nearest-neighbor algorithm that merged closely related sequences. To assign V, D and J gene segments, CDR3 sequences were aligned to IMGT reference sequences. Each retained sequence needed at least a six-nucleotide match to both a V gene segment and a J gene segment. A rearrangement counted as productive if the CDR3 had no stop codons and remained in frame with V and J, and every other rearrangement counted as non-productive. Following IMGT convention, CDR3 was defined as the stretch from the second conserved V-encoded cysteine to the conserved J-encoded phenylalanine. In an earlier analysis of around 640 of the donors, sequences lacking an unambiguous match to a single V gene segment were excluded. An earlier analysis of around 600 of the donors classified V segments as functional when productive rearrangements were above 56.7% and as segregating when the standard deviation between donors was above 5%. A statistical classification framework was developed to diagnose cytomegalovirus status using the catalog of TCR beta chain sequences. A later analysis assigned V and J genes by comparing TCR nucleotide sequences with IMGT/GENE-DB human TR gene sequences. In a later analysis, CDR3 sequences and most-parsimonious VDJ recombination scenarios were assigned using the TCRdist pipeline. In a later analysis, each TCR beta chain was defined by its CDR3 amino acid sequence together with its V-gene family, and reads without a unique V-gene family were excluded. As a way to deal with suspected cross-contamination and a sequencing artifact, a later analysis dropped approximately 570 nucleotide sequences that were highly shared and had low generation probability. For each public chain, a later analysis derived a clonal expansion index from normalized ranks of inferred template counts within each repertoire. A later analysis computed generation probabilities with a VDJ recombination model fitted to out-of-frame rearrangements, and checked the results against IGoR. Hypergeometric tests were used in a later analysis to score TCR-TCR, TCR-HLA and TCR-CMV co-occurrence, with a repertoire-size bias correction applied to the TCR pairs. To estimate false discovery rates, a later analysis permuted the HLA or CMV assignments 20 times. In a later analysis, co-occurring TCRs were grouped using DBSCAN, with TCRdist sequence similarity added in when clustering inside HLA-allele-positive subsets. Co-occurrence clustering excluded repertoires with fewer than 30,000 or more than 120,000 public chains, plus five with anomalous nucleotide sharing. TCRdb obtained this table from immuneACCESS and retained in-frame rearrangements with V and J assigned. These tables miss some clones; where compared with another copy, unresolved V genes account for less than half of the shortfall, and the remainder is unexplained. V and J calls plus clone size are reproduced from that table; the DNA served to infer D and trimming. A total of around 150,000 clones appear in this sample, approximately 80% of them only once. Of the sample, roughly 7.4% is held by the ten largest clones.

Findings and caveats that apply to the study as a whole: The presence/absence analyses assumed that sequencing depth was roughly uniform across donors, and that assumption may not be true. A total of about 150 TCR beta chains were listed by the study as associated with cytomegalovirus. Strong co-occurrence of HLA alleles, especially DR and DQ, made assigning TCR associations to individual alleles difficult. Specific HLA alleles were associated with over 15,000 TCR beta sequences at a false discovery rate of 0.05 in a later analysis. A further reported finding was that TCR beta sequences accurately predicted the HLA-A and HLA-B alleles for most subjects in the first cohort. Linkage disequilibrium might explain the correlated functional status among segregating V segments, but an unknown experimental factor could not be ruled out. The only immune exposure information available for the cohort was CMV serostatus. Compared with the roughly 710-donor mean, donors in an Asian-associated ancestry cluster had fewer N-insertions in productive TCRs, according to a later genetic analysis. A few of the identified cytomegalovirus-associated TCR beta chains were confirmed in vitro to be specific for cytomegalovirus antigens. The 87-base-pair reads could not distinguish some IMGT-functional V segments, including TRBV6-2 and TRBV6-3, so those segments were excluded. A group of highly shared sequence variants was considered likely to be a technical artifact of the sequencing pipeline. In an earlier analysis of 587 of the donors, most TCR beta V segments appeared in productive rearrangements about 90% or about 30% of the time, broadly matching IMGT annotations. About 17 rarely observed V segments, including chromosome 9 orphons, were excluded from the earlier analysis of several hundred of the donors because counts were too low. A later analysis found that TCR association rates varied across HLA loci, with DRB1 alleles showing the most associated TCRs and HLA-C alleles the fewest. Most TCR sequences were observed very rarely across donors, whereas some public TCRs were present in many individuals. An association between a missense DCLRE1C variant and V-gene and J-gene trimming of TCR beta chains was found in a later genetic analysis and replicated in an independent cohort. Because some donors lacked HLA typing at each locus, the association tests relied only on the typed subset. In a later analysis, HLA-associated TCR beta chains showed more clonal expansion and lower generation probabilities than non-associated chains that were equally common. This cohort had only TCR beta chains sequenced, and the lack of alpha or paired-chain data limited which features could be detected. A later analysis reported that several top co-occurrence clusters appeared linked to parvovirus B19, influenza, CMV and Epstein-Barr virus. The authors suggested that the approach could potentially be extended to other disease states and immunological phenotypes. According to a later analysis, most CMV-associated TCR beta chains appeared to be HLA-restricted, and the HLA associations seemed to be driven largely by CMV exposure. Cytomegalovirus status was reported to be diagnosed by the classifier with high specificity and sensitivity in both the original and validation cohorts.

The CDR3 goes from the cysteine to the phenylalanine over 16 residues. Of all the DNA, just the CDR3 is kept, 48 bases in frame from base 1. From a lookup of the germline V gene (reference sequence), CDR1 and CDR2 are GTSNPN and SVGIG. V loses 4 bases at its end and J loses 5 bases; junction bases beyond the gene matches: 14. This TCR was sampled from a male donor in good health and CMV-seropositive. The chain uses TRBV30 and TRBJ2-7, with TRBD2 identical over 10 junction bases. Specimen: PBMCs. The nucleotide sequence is TGTGCCTGGACCCCCAGCGGGAGGGGCGGTCGGGACGAGCAGTACTTC. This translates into CAWTPSGRGGRDEQYF. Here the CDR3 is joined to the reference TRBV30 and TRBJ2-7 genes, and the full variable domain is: SQTIHQWPATLVQPVGSPLSLECTVEGTSNPNLYWYRQAAGRGLQLLFYSVGIGQISSEVPQNLSASRPQDRQFILSSKKLLLSDSGFYLCAWTPSGRGGRDEQYFGPGTRLTVT.